Shown below are 21 T cell receptor beta chains from a single sample sequenced in a study of brain T cells in children with intractable seizures. Time point defined: blood from clinic visit 5 months post-surgery; TSC patient then seizure free. TCRdb keeps only in-frame clones here, not all; method: immunoSEQ multiplex PCR. Of hundreds of thousands of clones listed, 93% are singletons. The sample was peripheral blood, taken more than 4 months after surgery. The receptors here all came from a boy younger than two with tuberous sclerosis and intractable seizures.

This clone was found once. The gene calls are TRBV9 and TRBJ2-5; no definite D call. The V gene lost 0 bases and the J gene lost 4 bases, with 10 bases spanning the gap. The CDR3 spans 14 residues. Germline values: CDR1 SGDLS, CDR2 YYNGEE. CDR3 amino acids: CASSVDWVVETQYF. The CDR3 region has the DNA TGTGCCAGCAGCGTAGATTGGGTAGTAGAGACCCAGTACTTC. Full variable domain (outside the CDR3, taken from reference TRBV9 and TRBJ2-5): DSGVTQTPKHLITATGQRVTLRCSPRSGDLSVYWYQQSLDQGLQFLIQYYNGEERAKGNILERFSAQQFPDLHSELNLSSLELGDSALYFCASSVDWVVETQYFGPGTRLLVL.

V and J are TRBV19 and TRBJ1-2, with D unclear. Germline V gene sequence: CDR1 LNHDA, CDR2 SQIVND (reference sequence). V gave up 10 bases and J gave up 5 bases, with 11 bases separating them. This CDR3 is 11 amino acids long. The CDR3 reads CANPTGYGYTF. CDR3 sequence (DNA): TGTGCCAACCCGACGGGATATGGCTACACCTTC.

The V and J genes are TRBV13 and TRBJ1-3; the D is unclear. The CDR3 runs to 12 residues. CDR1 is PRHDT, CDR2 FYEKMQ, per germline (reference sequence). The V gene lost 5 bases and the J gene lost 7 bases, with 9 bases spanning the gap. The CDR3 DNA follows: TGTGCCAGCAGCCCTAATTGGAACACCATATATTTT. It specifies CASSPNWNTIYF.

The chain recombines TRBV20-1 with TRBJ2-7; D not resolved. The CDR3 runs to 12 residues. Looked up from germline, CDR1 is DFQATT and CDR2 is SNEGSKA (reference sequence). V was trimmed by 3 bases and J by 2 bases, leaving 8 bases between them. The DNA of the CDR3 is TGCAGTGCTAGTTTTATTGCCTACGAGCAGTACTTC. Protein product: CSASFIAYEQYF.

This sequence joins TRBV5-4 and TRBJ2-1, with 15 positions matching TRBD2. This CDR3 is built from 16 residues. V was clipped by 4 bases and J by 8 bases; unmatched bases: 7. Looked up from germline, CDR1 is SGHNT and CDR2 is YYREEE (reference sequence). For the CDR3, the DNA is TGTGCCAGCAGCATAGGACTAGCGGGAGGGAGGCATGAGCAGTTCTTC. Translating gives CASSIGLAGGRHEQFF.

V gene TRBV15 combines with J gene TRBJ1-6; no definite D call. V was pared by 0 bases and J by 10 bases, with 10 bases between. The germline V gene encodes CDR1 LNHNV and CDR2 YYDKDF (reference sequence). The CDR3 is 14 amino acids. Here the CDR3 reads CATSRDQASSPLHF. CDR3 coding DNA: TGTGCCACCAGCAGAGATCAGGCGTCCTCACCCCTCCACTTT. The full variable domain, in which reference TRBV15 and TRBJ1-6 provide the parts outside the CDR3, is DAMVIQNPRYQVTQFGKPVTLSCSQTLNHNVMYWYQQKSSQAPKLLFHYYDKDFNNEADTPDNFQSRRPNTSFCFLDIRSPGLGDTAMYLCATSRDQASSPLHFGNGTRLTVT.

The chain combines TRBV2 with TRBJ1-4, with D perhaps matching TRBD1 (5 bases). Germline-derived CDR1 and CDR2 are SNHLY and FYNNEI. The CDR3 contains 17 residues. Between the trimmed V and J ends, which lost 0 bases and 6 bases, there was a span of 17 bases. CDR3 nucleotide sequence: TGTGCCAGCAGTGAAGCGCTTTGGGGTCAGGGAGATGAAAAACTGTTTTTT. Protein product: CASSEALWGQGDEKLFF.

This clone occurred once. The chain couples TRBV4-2 to TRBJ1-1; D gene ambiguous. Germline V gives CDR1 LGHNA, CDR2 YNFKEQ. Trimming took 5 bases from V and 10 from J, leaving 23 bases between them. This CDR3 has 15 residues. CDR3: CASSYEINSSGGAFF. CDR3 sequence (DNA): TGTGCCAGCAGCTATGAAATTAACTCGTCCGGCGGAGCTTTCTTT.

This chain joins TRBV15 and TRBJ2-2; D remains ambiguous. The CDR3 has 11 amino acids. CDR1 is LNHNV, CDR2 YYDKDF, per germline (reference sequence). V lost 6 bases to trimming and J lost 5 bases, with 4 bases between them. The CDR3 DNA follows: TGTGCCACCAGGGGGACCGGGGAGCTGTTTTTT. This sequence encodes CATRGTGELFF.

The chain recombines TRBV7-2 with TRBJ2-7, with TRBD2 matching 13 bases. With V trimmed by 6 bases and J by 9 bases, 11 bases remained unmatched. CDR3 size: 15 residues. Germline CDR1 is SGHTA and CDR2 is FQGNSA. The CDR3 loop is CASSLPGLAGPWQYF. The CDR3 coding sequence is TGTGCCAGCAGTCTCCCGGGACTAGCGGGACCATGGCAGTACTTC. Full variable domain (outside the CDR3, taken from reference TRBV7-2 and TRBJ2-7): GAGVSQSPSNKVTEKGKDVELRCDPISGHTALYWYRQSLGQGLEFLIYFQGNSAPDKSGLPSDRFSAERTGGSVSTLTIQRTQQEDSAVYLCASSLPGLAGPWQYFGPGTRLTVT.

This chain links TRBV7-8 with TRBJ2-1, with a tentative D call TRBD1 (6 bases). The CDR3 has 13 residues. Germline V gives CDR1 SGHVS, CDR2 FQNEAQ. Trimming stripped 3 bases from V and 4 bases from J, with 7 bases between. CDR3 DNA sequence: TGTGCCAGCAGCTTTACAGGGTACAATGAGCAGTTCTTC. Amino acids: CASSFTGYNEQFF.

This chain links TRBV5-1 with TRBJ2-7, with D perhaps matching TRBD1 (5 bases). V lost 0 bases to trimming and J lost 3 bases, with 7 bases between them. Germline V lookup: CDR1 SGHRS, CDR2 YFSETQ. This CDR3 spans 13 amino acids. The CDR3 DNA follows: TGCGCCAGCAGCTTGGGGGGCCTCTACGAGCAGTACTTC. Protein product: CASSLGGLYEQYF.

The DNA for the CDR3 is TGTGCCAGCAGCTTTAACAGGGCTTCCAACTATGGCTACACCTTC. It translates to CASSFNRASNYGYTF. The V and J genes are TRBV7-9 and TRBJ1-2; weak D call: TRBD1 (6 bases). This CDR3 spans 15 amino acids. Trimming stripped 3 bases from V and 2 bases from J, with 13 bases between. The germline CDR1 and CDR2 sequences are SEHNR and FQNEAQ (reference sequence).

The chain recombines TRBV19 with TRBJ1-5; D not resolved. The V gene lost 6 bases and the J gene lost 3 bases, with 18 bases spanning the gap. The CDR3 spans 16 residues. The germline V gene has CDR1 LNHDA and CDR2 SQIVND (reference sequence). This CDR3 reads CASRLVGQIFNQPQHF. Written as DNA, the CDR3 is TGTGCCAGTAGATTGGTTGGGCAGATTTTCAATCAGCCCCAGCATTTT.

The table lists this clone with a count of one. The V gene is TRBV6-1, the J gene TRBJ1-5, with 10 bases lining up with TRBD1. The CDR3 is 18 residues long. From germline, CDR1 is MNHNS and CDR2 SASEGT. The junction had 9 bases not matched to a gene; V was cut back by 4 bases and J by 0 bases. CDR3 nucleotide sequence: TGTGCCAGCAGTGCGATATTCCGGGACAGGGGTAGCAATCAGCCCCAGCATTTT. This translates into CASSAIFRDRGSNQPQHF.

This clone was picked up one time. The chain joins TRBV5-8 to TRBJ1-1; the match to TRBD1 covers 7 bases. The CDR3 has 14 amino acids. The V gene's germline CDR1 is SGHTS and CDR2 YDEGEE. J was trimmed by 5 bases and V by 5 bases; bases with no gene match: 9. The CDR3 protein is CASRGARGRTEAFF. The CDR3 bases are TGTGCCAGCAGGGGGGCGAGGGGGCGAACTGAAGCTTTCTTT.

This clone occurred once. This chain joins TRBV10-2 and TRBJ1-1; D is undetermined. Germline loops: CDR1 WSHSY, CDR2 SAAADI. V dropped 3 bases and J dropped 7 bases, with 6 bases sitting between them. This CDR3 is 11 amino acids long. As DNA, the CDR3 is TGCGCCAGCAGTGATCTCAGTGAAGCTTTCTTT. It codes for CASSDLSEAFF.

The chain recombines TRBV24-1 with TRBJ2-5, with D uncertain. CDR1 and CDR2 from the germline V gene are KGHDR and SFDVKD. With 9 bases removed from V and 0 bases from J, the gap between germline ends came to 4 bases. The CDR3 extends over 11 amino acids. CDR3 nucleotides: TGTGCCACCGAGTACCAAGAGACCCAGTACTTC. This sequence encodes CATEYQETQYF.

The count of this clone is one. V usage is TRBV7-2 and J usage is TRBJ2-1, with 8 bases lining up with TRBD2. The germline V gene has CDR1 SGHTA and CDR2 FQGNSA. V was pared by 5 bases and J by 4 bases, with 10 bases of the junction left unmatched. The CDR3 is made up of 16 amino acids. CDR3 residues: CASSHGQSGGYNEQFF. The CDR3 DNA reads as TGTGCCAGCAGCCACGGACAGAGCGGGGGATACAATGAGCAGTTCTTC.

This clone was picked up a small number of times. V and J are TRBV6-2 or TRBV6-3 and TRBJ1-1; no reliable D call. CDR1 MNHEY and CDR2 SVGEGT come from the germline V gene. V dropped 0 bases and J dropped 3 bases, with 8 bases sitting between them. This CDR3 is built from 14 residues. CDR3 amino acids: CASSYSKRYTEAFF. CDR3 sequence (DNA): TGTGCCAGCAGTTACTCGAAGCGGTACACTGAAGCTTTCTTT.

The chain uses TRBV3-1 (or the pseudogene TRBV3-2) and TRBJ1-2, with D possibly matching TRBD1 (5 bases). From germline, CDR1 is LGHDT and CDR2 YNNKEL (reference sequence). V lost 4 bases and J lost 0, with 15 bases in between. CDR3 length equals 16 residues. CDR3 bases: TGTGCCAGCAGCCTAGTTGGACAACCAGCTAACTATGGCTACACCTTC. Protein product: CASSLVGQPANYGYTF.